Shown below are 32 T cell receptor beta chains from a single sample sequenced in a study of blood T cell repertoires in COVID-19. This table comes from immunoSEQ multiplex PCR, and its TCRdb copy is limited to in-frame clones, with some not included. This table has some 250,000 clones, about 86% appearing once. The sequencing input was peripheral blood. The receptors here all came from a woman aged 25-40 years who had recovered from COVID-19.

V is TRBV18 and J is TRBJ2-7, with 10 bases matching TRBD1. The CDR3 covers 15 residues. The germline CDR1 and CDR2 sequences are KGHSH and LQKENI. The V segment lost 6 bases and the J segment 2 bases; nucleotides outside the gene matches: 7. This CDR3 reads CASSRGTGDPYEQYF. The CDR3 DNA reads as TGTGCCAGCTCTCGTGGGACAGGGGACCCCTACGAGCAGTACTTC.

V is TRBV19 and J is TRBJ1-2, with TRBD1 matching 7 bases. Germline V gene lookup returns CDR1 LNHDA and CDR2 SQIVND (reference sequence). This CDR3 contains 14 residues. The ends lost 7 bases at V and 0 bases at J; junction bases unmatched: 5. The CDR3 loop is CASIGTEPNYGYTF. For the CDR3, the DNA is TGTGCCAGTATCGGGACAGAGCCTAACTATGGCTACACCTTC.

V and J are TRBV5-1 and TRBJ1-1; TRBD1 matches 7 bases. V shed 4 bases and J 10 bases; nucleotides not matched to a gene: 16. Germline V gene data show CDR1 as SGHRS and CDR2 as YFSETQ. This CDR3 is built from 15 residues. The CDR3 here is CASSEGGGMFEVAFF. CDR3 in DNA: TGCGCCAGCAGCGAAGGAGGGGGCATGTTCGAAGTAGCTTTCTTT.

The chain has TRBV10-3 and TRBJ2-3, with 10 nucleotides matching TRBD2. Germline CDR1 is ENHRY and CDR2 is SYGVKD. The CDR3 sequence is 14 residues long. Germline trimming cut 6 bases from V and 3 bases from J; bases unmatched to any gene: 3. Here the CDR3 DNA reads TGTGCCATCAGAGTAGCGGGGGGAACAGATACGCAGTATTTT. Translation gives CAIRVAGGTDTQYF.

This clone has only one observation. The V call is TRBV11-2, the J call TRBJ2-7; maybe TRBD1 (6 bases). Trimming removed 5 bases from V and 0 bases from J, with 14 bases in between. In germline, CDR1 is SGHAT, CDR2 FQNNGV. The CDR3 runs to 15 residues. CDR3 nucleotide sequence: TGTGCCAGCAGCGGGAGAGGGACACTCTCCTACGAGCAGTACTTC. Its translation: CASSGRGTLSYEQYF. Looking up the rest from reference TRBV11-2 and TRBJ2-7 gives the full variable domain: EAGVAQSPRYKIIEKRQSVAFWCNPISGHATLYWYQQILGQGPKLLIQFQNNGVVDDSQLPKDRFSAERLKGVDSTLKIQPAKLEDSAVYLCASSGRGTLSYEQYFGPGTRLTVT.

The chain links TRBV27 to TRBJ1-2; the match to TRBD1 covers 7 bases. Germline assignment: CDR1 MNHEY and CDR2 SMNVEV (reference sequence). CDR3 size: 15 residues. The junction had 8 bases not matched to a gene; V was cut back by 3 bases and J by 4 bases. The CDR3 region has the DNA TGTGCCAGCAGTTTCGGCCAGGGGGGATCCTATGGCTACACCTTC. Residues: CASSFGQGGSYGYTF.

The V call is TRBV5-4, the J call TRBJ2-4; D may be TRBD1 (5 bases). The ends were cut back, 1 base at V and 1 base at J, with 6 bases in the middle. The CDR3 contains 14 residues. Germline CDR1 and CDR2: SGHNT and YYREEE (reference sequence). The CDR3 loop reads CASSLSGAKNIQYF. The DNA for the CDR3 is TGTGCCAGCAGCTTGTCAGGGGCCAAAAACATTCAGTACTTC. The variable domain in full, completed from reference TRBV5-4 and TRBJ2-4, reads ETGVTQSPTHLIKTRGQQVTLRCSSQSGHNTVSWYQQALGQGPQFIFQYYREEENGRGNFPPRFSGLQFPNYSSELNVNALELDDSALYLCASSLSGAKNIQYFGAGTRLSVL.

The chain uses TRBV2 and TRBJ1-5, with 9 bases aligning to TRBD1. The germline V gene encodes CDR1 SNHLY and CDR2 FYNNEI. The J segment lost 3 bases and the V segment lost 3 bases, leaving 6 bases of the junction unmatched. There are 16 residues in the CDR3. The CDR3 bases are TGTGCCAGCAGTGACCCGGACAGGGGAAACAATCAGCCCCAGCATTTT. This sequence encodes CASSDPDRGNNQPQHF.

DNA for the CDR3: TGTGCCAGCAGTTTATCAGGGGCGGAGACCCAGTACTTC. As protein: CASSLSGAETQYF. The chain is built from TRBV12-3 or TRBV12-4 and TRBJ2-5, with D tentatively TRBD1 (6 bases). V shed 2 bases and J shed 5 bases, with 9 bases lying between them. This CDR3 has 13 amino acids.

The J gene is TRBJ2-5, the V gene TRBV7-9; TRBD1 aligns across 8 bases. CDR1 and CDR2 from the germline V gene are SEHNR and FQNEAQ (reference sequence). With 5 bases clipped from V and 5 bases from J, the junction kept 4 bases outside the gene matches. This CDR3 contains 13 residues. CDR3 in DNA: TGTGCCAGCAGCCGACAGGGGTTTGAGACCCAGTACTTC. Its protein is CASSRQGFETQYF.

The J gene is TRBJ1-1, the V gene TRBV29-1; 11 bases agree with TRBD1. Trimming removed 6 bases from V and 0 bases from J; junction bases left unmatched: 3. From germline, CDR1 is SQVTM and CDR2 ANQGSEA. The CDR3 extends over 14 amino acids. The CDR3: CSVWDRGMNTEAFF. The CDR3 DNA is TGCAGCGTATGGGACAGGGGGATGAACACTGAAGCTTTCTTT.

In nucleotides, the CDR3 is TGTGCCAGCAGCCCCTTAGTTAGTCAGCCCCAGCATTTT. Translated, it gives CASSPLVSQPQHF. The chain combines TRBV6-5 with TRBJ1-5; D uncertain. V was shortened by 6 bases and J by 6 bases, with 12 bases between the two germline ends. CDR1 MNHEY and CDR2 SVGAGI come from the germline V gene. The CDR3 has 13 residues.

The V gene is TRBV20-1, the J gene TRBJ2-1; tentative D call: TRBD2 (6 bases). Germline CDR1 reads DFQATT; CDR2 reads SNEGSKA (reference sequence). The CDR3 sequence is 13 residues long. V lost 3 bases to trimming and J lost 7 bases, with 13 bases between them. The CDR3 DNA sequence: TGCAGTGCTAGTTCTAGCGATCCAAATGAGCAGTTCTTC. Its translation is CSASSSDPNEQFF.

This chain connects TRBV27 to TRBJ1-2, with TRBD1 matching 7 bases. Trimming at V came to 2 bases and at J to 7 bases, leaving 4 bases not matched to a gene. The length of the CDR3 is 13 residues. Germline V lookup: CDR1 MNHEY, CDR2 SMNVEV (reference sequence). This chain's CDR3 is CASSLKGAGGYTF. As DNA, the CDR3 is TGTGCCAGCAGTTTAAAGGGGGCCGGTGGCTACACCTTC.

J is TRBJ1-2 and V is TRBV5-1, with 8 bases matching TRBD1. CDR1 is SGHRS, CDR2 YFSETQ, per germline. The V segment lost 5 bases and the J segment 5 bases; nucleotides outside the gene matches: 8. The CDR3 spans 14 residues. The CDR3 DNA reads as TGCGCCAGCAGTCTAGAGACAGGGGCTTATGGCTACACCTTC. This sequence encodes CASSLETGAYGYTF.

The rearrangement uses TRBV4-2 and TRBJ2-1; 14 positions match TRBD2. CDR1 and CDR2 from the germline V gene are LGHNA and YNFKEQ. V gave up 4 bases and J gave up 2 bases; unmatched junction bases: 4. The CDR3 consists of 17 residues. The CDR3 DNA follows: TGTGCCAGCAGCCCCTTGACTAGCGGGGGGGCCTACAATGAGCAGTTCTTC. It translates to CASSPLTSGGAYNEQFF.

The V and J genes are TRBV14 and TRBJ1-1; tentative D call: TRBD1 (5 bases). V gave up 4 bases and J gave up 3 bases, with 18 bases separating them. The CDR3 sequence is 16 residues long. Germline CDR1 reads SGHDN; CDR2 reads FVKESK. The CDR3 sequence is CASSPYGVRVDTEAFF. In nucleotides, the CDR3 is TGTGCCAGCAGCCCCTATGGTGTCAGGGTCGACACTGAAGCTTTCTTT.

This clone was counted a single time. The CDR3 spells CASSLATTSTGGYEQYF. The CDR3, as DNA: TGTGCCAGCAGCTTAGCCACGACTTCGACAGGGGGGTACGAGCAGTACTTC. The chain employs TRBV7-6 and TRBJ2-7; 9 nucleotides match TRBD1. Germline loops: CDR1 SGHVS, CDR2 FNYEAQ. V trimming: 0 bases; J trimming: 4 bases; junction bases outside the gene matches: 10. CDR3 length equals 17 residues.

The rearrangement joins TRBV11-2 to TRBJ2-3, with D hard to call. Germline V gives CDR1 SGHAT, CDR2 FQNNGV. V was trimmed by 0 bases and J by 1 base, leaving 8 bases between them. This CDR3 contains 15 residues. In DNA, the CDR3 is TGTGCCAGCAGCTTAGAATACCGGGGCACAGATACGCAGTATTTT. It yields the protein CASSLEYRGTDTQYF. Supplemented by reference TRBV11-2 and TRBJ2-3, the full variable domain reads EAGVAQSPRYKIIEKRQSVAFWCNPISGHATLYWYQQILGQGPKLLIQFQNNGVVDDSQLPKDRFSAERLKGVDSTLKIQPAKLEDSAVYLCASSLEYRGTDTQYFGPGTRLTVL.

The rearrangement uses TRBV6-2 or TRBV6-3 and TRBJ2-5; 10 bases line up with TRBD1. The ends lost 4 bases at V and 4 bases at J; junction bases unmatched: 3. This CDR3 is built from 14 residues. Germline values: CDR1 MNHEY, CDR2 SVGEGT. The CDR3 here is CASSSTGGLETQYF. CDR3 nucleotide sequence: TGTGCCAGCAGTTCGACAGGGGGCCTAGAGACCCAGTACTTC.

The genes are TRBV6-6 and TRBJ2-7; TRBD1 matches 9 bases. The V and J ends lost 9 bases and 5 bases, in that order; junction bases with no gene match: 14. The germline CDR1 and CDR2 sequences are MNHNY and SVGAGI (reference sequence). This CDR3 is built from 15 residues. This CDR3 is CASTPPGDRVNEQYF. CDR3 in DNA: TGTGCCAGTACTCCCCCAGGGGACAGGGTTAACGAGCAGTACTTC.

This clone was observed a single time. The chain uses TRBV9 and TRBJ2-7; the D gene is possibly TRBD1 (5 bases). V lost 2 bases, J lost 2 bases, and 11 bases lay in between. The CDR3 contains 14 residues. The V gene's germline CDR1 is SGDLS and CDR2 YYNGEE. Here the CDR3 reads CASSVRAHAYEQYF. CDR3 sequence (DNA): TGTGCCAGCAGCGTCAGGGCCCATGCCTACGAGCAGTACTTC.

This clone appeared once. V and J are TRBV6-6 and TRBJ2-1; 12 bases map to TRBD2. Germline V gives CDR1 MNHNY, CDR2 SVGAGI (reference sequence). The CDR3 has 16 residues. J was trimmed by 7 bases and V by 2 bases; bases with no gene match: 6. The CDR3 nucleotides are TGTGCCAGCAGTTACGTCGGACTAGCGGGGTTGAATGAGCAGTTCTTC. Protein sequence: CASSYVGLAGLNEQFF.

CDR3 residues: CSVEEGTRSTDTQYF. CDR3 in DNA: TGCAGCGTTGAAGAGGGGACTAGATCCACAGATACGCAGTATTTT. The J gene is TRBJ2-3, the V gene TRBV29-1; 8 bases agree with TRBD2. The CDR3 is 15 residues long. CDR1 and CDR2 (germline): SQVTM, ANQGSEA. V shed 0 bases and J 2 bases; nucleotides not matched to a gene: 4.

This clone was counted between two and nine times. V gene TRBV6-5 combines with J gene TRBJ1-1, with a weak D call TRBD1 (5 bases). Germline assignment: CDR1 MNHEY and CDR2 SVGAGI. This CDR3 is built from 12 residues. Trimming took off 10 bases at V and 1 base at J, with 10 bases between the two ends. The CDR3 DNA reads TGTGCCACTAGAAGGGGGAACACTGAAGCTTTCTTT. Its protein product is CATRRGNTEAFF.

CDR3 residues: CASTLGLNTEAFF. The CDR3 coding sequence is TGTGCCAGCACCTTGGGCCTGAACACTGAAGCTTTCTTT. The chain recombines TRBV9 with TRBJ1-1; D is unresolved. CDR1 SGDLS and CDR2 YYNGEE come from the germline V gene. V was shortened by 6 bases and J by 0 bases, with 9 bases between the two germline ends. The CDR3 has 13 residues.

The chain recombines TRBV6-2 or TRBV6-3 with TRBJ2-7, with no clear D. The V end was cut by 5 bases, the J end by 1 base, with 3 bases between. The CDR3 is made up of 11 amino acids. Germline-derived CDR1 and CDR2 are MNHEY and SVGEGT. CDR3 nucleotide sequence: TGTGCCAGCAGTCAATCCTACGAGCAGTACTTC. Amino acid sequence: CASSQSYEQYF.

The V gene is TRBV9, the J gene TRBJ1-2; TRBD1 matches at 7 bases. CDR1 and CDR2 from the germline V gene are SGDLS and YYNGEE. Trimming took 4 bases from V and 0 from J; bases not matched to a gene: 9. The CDR3 consists of 16 residues. In nucleotides, the CDR3 is TGTGCCAGCAGCTCAGGACAGGCTCGGGCTAACTATGGCTACACCTTC. Translation: CASSSGQARANYGYTF.

The chain has TRBV5-4 and TRBJ1-2; no clear D. This CDR3 is 15 amino acids long. Per germline, CDR1 SGHNT and CDR2 YYREEE (reference sequence). V was trimmed by 4 bases and J by 2 bases, leaving 15 bases between them. The CDR3 sequence is CASSAARTVNYGYTF. The CDR3 coding sequence is TGTGCCAGCAGCGCCGCCCGAACAGTGAACTATGGCTACACCTTC.

This chain uses TRBV6-1 with TRBJ1-1; a weak D match, TRBD1 (6 bases). Trimming took off 3 bases at V and 1 base at J, with 15 bases between the two ends. There are 16 residues in the CDR3. Germline V gene sequence: CDR1 MNHNS, CDR2 SASEGT. The CDR3 DNA reads as TGTGCCAGCAGTGACGTCCCGGGACACGAGAACACTGAAGCTTTCTTT. Its translation is CASSDVPGHENTEAFF.

The J gene is TRBJ2-2, the V gene TRBV7-9; D is ambiguous. This CDR3 is built from 14 residues. CDR1 and CDR2 (germline): SEHNR, FQNEAQ (reference sequence). V dropped 1 base and J dropped 3 bases, with 6 bases sitting between them. The CDR3 DNA reads as TGTGCCAGCAGCTTAGGACTGTACACCGGGGAGCTGTTTTTT. This translates into CASSLGLYTGELFF.

This clone was seen a single time. J is TRBJ1-1 and V is TRBV5-1, with D possibly TRBD1 on 5 matching bases. Trimming pared 0 bases from V and 4 bases from J, leaving 13 bases between. Germline V gene lookup returns CDR1 SGHRS and CDR2 YFSETQ. CDR3 length: 15 amino acids. CDR3 in amino acids: CASSLGQGRGTEAFF. DNA of the CDR3: TGCGCCAGCAGCTTGGGCCAGGGAAGAGGCACTGAAGCTTTCTTT.